This T cell receptor (beta chain) was documented in a study of metastatic and nonmetastatic thyroid tumors. TCRdb re-called the PCR reads via MiXCR. The table lists about 93,000 clones, approximately 12% of them singletons. Per germline, CDR1 SQVTM and CDR2 ANQGSEA. V shed 1 base and J 2 bases; nucleotides not matched to a gene: 7. This CDR3 is built from 15 residues. Patients had received no treatment of any kind before thyroid surgery. This clone was seen a few times. Material: blood. The chain carries TRBV29-1 and TRBJ1-2; 7 bases align to TRBD1. The sequence came from a female donor with papillary thyroid cancer or a benign thyroid nodule (not recorded which). Some clones in this sample may be carry-over from other donors' samples. CDR3 sequence reads: CSVEGGRGRNYGYTF. CDR3 in DNA: TGCAGCGTTGAAGGAGGGAGGGGGCGGAACTATGGCTACACCTTC.